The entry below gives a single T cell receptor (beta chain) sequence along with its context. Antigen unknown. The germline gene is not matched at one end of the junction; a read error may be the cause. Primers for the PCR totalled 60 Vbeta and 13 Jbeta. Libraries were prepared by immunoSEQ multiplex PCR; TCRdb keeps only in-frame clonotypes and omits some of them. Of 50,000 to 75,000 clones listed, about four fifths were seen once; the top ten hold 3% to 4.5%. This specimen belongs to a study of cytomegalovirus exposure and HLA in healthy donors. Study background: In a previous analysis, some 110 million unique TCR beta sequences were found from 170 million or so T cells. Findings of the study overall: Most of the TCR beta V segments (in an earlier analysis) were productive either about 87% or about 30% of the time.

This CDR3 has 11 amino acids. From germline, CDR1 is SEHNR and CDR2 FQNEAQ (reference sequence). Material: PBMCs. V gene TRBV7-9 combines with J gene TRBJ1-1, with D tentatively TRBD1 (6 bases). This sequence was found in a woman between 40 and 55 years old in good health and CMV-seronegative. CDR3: CSSSLGAQAFF. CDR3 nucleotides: TGTTCCAGCAGCTTGGGGGCCCAAGCTTTCTTT.